Included here is one TCR beta chain sequence, with context. Researchers prepared the TCRbeta library using unique molecular identifiers, the study reports. TCRdb used MiXCR to reprocess the PCR reads, holding one entry per CDR3 protein. The sample has approximately 350,000 distinct CDR3 sequences; about a tenth are singletons. The data were obtained in a study of T-cell reconstitution after alpha-beta-depleted transplantation in children. This CDR3 comprises 15 residues. Trimming removed 4 bases from V and 3 bases from J; junction bases left unmatched: 7. The germline V gene has CDR1 LGHNA and CDR2 YSLEER.

The TCR was taken from a human donor who donated a stem cell graft to a child with acute lymphoblastic leukemia. The chain has TRBV4-3 and TRBJ2-7; 9 bases line up with TRBD2. Sequencing was performed on PBMCs from the stem cell graft donor, taken from the stem cell graft. The DNA of the CDR3 is TGCGCCAGCAGCCGAGGGACTAGCAACCACTACGAGCAGTACTTC. As protein: CASSRGTSNHYEQYF.